This TCR beta chain was recovered during a study of early T cells in non-severe SARS-CoV-2 infection. MiXCR was run by TCRdb on the 5' RACE reads, yielding one entry per CDR3 protein. The sample holds about 56,000 distinct CDR3 sequences; roughly 15% are singletons and the top ten take roughly 4.3%. The length of the CDR3 is 13 residues. Germline lookup yields CDR1 MNHEY and CDR2 SMNVEV (reference sequence). The V end lost 3 bases, the J end lost 8 bases, and 10 bases lay between the germline ends. This clonotype has only a few counts. This clonotype was obtained from an adult who was a healthcare worker with PCR-confirmed SARS-CoV-2 infection or an uninfected control (not recorded which). This rearrangement joins TRBV27 to TRBJ2-2, with D tentatively TRBD1 (6 bases). Sample: whole blood, taken at baseline. CDR3 coding DNA: TGTGCCAGCAGTTTGAACAGGGCAGGGGAGCTGTTTTTT. It specifies CASSLNRAGELFF.